Here is one TCR beta chain with its context. What it binds is unknown. This specimen comes from a study of TIL therapy for anti-PD-1-resistant metastatic lung cancer. Looking at the study overall: Patients had a median age of about 55 years (range roughly 38-85). Tumors carried a median roughly 1.5 non-synonymous mutations per megabase. Findings and caveats of the study: After infusion, TIL clonotypes partly replaced peripheral T cells and declined over months.

Time point of the sample: pre-treatment sample, taken before nivolumab and TIL therapy. Patients were adults with stage 4 NSCLC. Trimming cost V 3 bases and J 3 bases, with 15 bases left between them. The CDR3 totals 15 residues. CDR1 is MNHEY and CDR2 is SVGAGI in the germline V gene. The libraries were made with immunoSEQ v3. Clones were sequenced by immunoSEQ multiplex PCR, and TCRdb holds only the in-frame ones, with some missing. The sample yields 50,000 to 70,000 clones, roughly two thirds seen once. This material consisted of blood, taken at baseline. The chain employs TRBV6-5 and TRBJ2-7, with D possibly called TRBD1 or TRBD2 (5 bases each). The source of this sequence is a person between 30 and 80 years old with non-small cell lung cancer. CDR3 sequence: CASSYAGQGFYEQYF. CDR3 nucleotides: TGTGCCAGCAGTTATGCGGGTCAGGGCTTCTACGAGCAGTACTTC.